This passage covers 32 T cell receptor beta chains from one sample sequenced in a study of brain metastases from non-small cell lung cancer. Some clones are missing from TCRdb's copy, which holds only in-frame ones; the method was immunoSEQ multiplex PCR. The repertoire holds 15,000 or so clones, about 83% seen once, with roughly 7.7% in the top ten. Sample: primary lung tumor tissue. The receptor source for this set is a donor aged 40 or over with non-small cell lung cancer.

This clone was seen a single time. One base away lies a much larger clone, so this may be a sequencing read error. The chain links TRBV6-1 to TRBJ1-6, with D tentatively TRBD1 (6 bases). The CDR3 consists of 15 residues. Germline loops: CDR1 MNHNS, CDR2 SASEGT. As DNA, the CDR3 is TGTGCCAGCAGTGAGATGAGGAGGGACAATTCACCCCTCTACTTT. It specifies CASSEMRRDNSPLYF.

This sequence joins TRBV2 and TRBJ2-3; 9 bases are a match to TRBD2. The CDR3 extends over 14 amino acids. V trimming: 6 bases; J trimming: 15 bases; junction bases outside the gene matches: 16. The germline V gene has CDR1 SNHLY and CDR2 FYNNEI. The CDR3 coding sequence is TGTGCCAGCAGCTTTAAAGAGGCCGGGACTAGCTTTTATTTT. This sequence encodes CASSFKEAGTSFYF.

Concerning this clone: Just one base apart from a much larger clone, this may be a read error. J is TRBJ1-2 and V is TRBV10-1; D gene uncertain. The germline V gene encodes CDR1 WNHNN and CDR2 SYGVQD (reference sequence). Trimming took off 6 bases at V and 5 bases at J, with 16 bases between the two ends. The CDR3 contains 14 residues. The chain's CDR3 is CASRSGSHLYGYTF. CDR3 nucleotides: TGCGCCAGCAGAAGTGGGTCCCACCTTTATGGCTACACCTTC.

DNA for the CDR3: TGTGCCAGTAGATCCCAGGGGGCTGGAAATCAGCCCCAGCATTTT. Translating gives CASRSQGAGNQPQHF. The J gene is TRBJ1-5, the V gene TRBV19; 8 bases agree with TRBD1. The CDR3 contains 15 residues. In germline, CDR1 is LNHDA, CDR2 SQIVND (reference sequence). V gave up 6 bases and J gave up 4 bases; unmatched junction bases: 8.

This chain links TRBV28 with TRBJ1-2; D gene uncertain. Germline-derived CDR1 and CDR2 are MDHEN and SYDVKM. V was clipped by 5 bases and J by 7 bases, with 20 bases between them. The CDR3 length is 15 residues. CDR3 residues: CASSDFPVKPLGYTF. CDR3 nucleotides: TGTGCCAGCAGTGACTTCCCGGTCAAACCACTTGGCTACACCTTC.

This chain connects TRBV21-1 to TRBJ2-5; no check of the table's D call, TRBD2, against the DNA was made. TRBV21-1 is listed as a pseudogene. This CDR3 comprises 20 residues. As DNA, the CDR3 is TGTGCCAGCAGCAAAGAAAAAAGAACGGGAAGGGTTATGAATTCAGAGACCCAGTACTTC. Translation: CASSKEKRTGRVMNSETQYF.

The chain links TRBV14 to TRBJ1-2, with D possibly matching TRBD1 (5 bases). V dropped 5 bases and J dropped 7 bases, with 11 bases sitting between them. This CDR3 has 12 amino acids. Germline loops: CDR1 SGHDN, CDR2 FVKESK. CDR3 nucleotides: TGTGCCAGCAGCTCATTAAGGGGTGGCTACACCTTC. Amino acids: CASSSLRGGYTF.

J is TRBJ1-2 and V is TRBV27; 7 positions match TRBD1. CDR1 is MNHEY, CDR2 SMNVEV, per germline (reference sequence). The CDR3 consists of 17 residues. The trim removed 4 bases at V and 0 bases at J, leaving 11 bases unmatched. Here the CDR3 DNA reads TGTGCCAGCAGTTCACGGACAGGAACCTGGACTAACTATGGCTACACCTTC. Its protein is CASSSRTGTWTNYGYTF.

The rearrangement uses TRBV6-2 or TRBV6-3 and TRBJ2-3, with a possible D match to TRBD1 (5 bases). Germline V gene data show CDR1 as MNHEY and CDR2 as SVGEGT. V dropped 6 bases and J dropped 2 bases, with 18 bases sitting between them. The CDR3 has 16 amino acids. The DNA for the CDR3 is TGTGCCAGCAGCGAAAGGGGCCAGGGAACCACAGATACGCAGTATTTT. It translates to CASSERGQGTTDTQYF.

This chain connects TRBV3-1 (or the pseudogene TRBV3-2) to TRBJ2-1; D is possibly TRBD2 (6 bases). This CDR3 is built from 15 residues. Trimming removed 4 bases from V and 7 bases from J, with 17 bases in between. The germline V gene has CDR1 LGHDT and CDR2 YNNKEL (reference sequence). Written as DNA, the CDR3 is TGTGCCAGCAGCCCCGAAGGGACTCTCCTTAATGAGCAGTTCTTC. Translating it yields CASSPEGTLLNEQFF.

The chain employs TRBV7-9 and TRBJ1-1; no clear D. V was shortened by 1 base and J by 1 base, with 4 bases between the two germline ends. Germline CDR1 reads SEHNR; CDR2 reads FQNEAQ (reference sequence). The CDR3 length is 13 residues. The CDR3 reads CASSLEENTEAFF. For the CDR3, the DNA is TGTGCCAGCAGCTTAGAGGAGAACACTGAAGCTTTCTTT.

J is TRBJ1-1 and V is TRBV29-1; TRBD1 might be the D (6 bases). Germline values: CDR1 SQVTM, CDR2 ANQGSEA. The germline V and J ends were trimmed by 5 bases and 7 bases, with 17 bases remaining between them. This CDR3 contains 13 residues. The CDR3 coding sequence is TGCAGCGTTTTCGAGGGGGGCGCCTATGAAGCTTTCTTT. Its protein is CSVFEGGAYEAFF.

This sequence joins TRBV6-1 and TRBJ1-5; 7 bases line up with TRBD1. The CDR3 has 15 residues. After removal of 0 bases from V and 6 bases from J, the junction contained 5 bases not matched to a gene. Germline V gene data show CDR1 as MNHNS and CDR2 as SASEGT. The CDR3 region is CASSEATGWGQPQHF. In DNA, the CDR3 is TGTGCCAGCAGTGAAGCGACAGGGTGGGGTCAGCCCCAGCATTTT.

J is TRBJ2-3 and V is TRBV6-2 or TRBV6-3; TRBD2 matches 8 bases. The V gene end was trimmed by 1 base and the J gene end by 2 bases; junction bases not matched to a gene: 5. Per the germline V gene, CDR1 is MNHEY and CDR2 is SVGEGT. The CDR3 runs to 16 residues. The CDR3 reads CASSYFAGGFTDTQYF. In DNA, the CDR3 is TGTGCCAGCAGTTACTTTGCGGGGGGCTTCACAGATACGCAGTATTTT.

The chain employs TRBV3-1 (or the pseudogene TRBV3-2) and TRBJ2-1, with TRBD2 identical over 12 bases. V shed 6 bases, J shed 4 bases, and the junction held 4 bases outside the gene matches. CDR1 and CDR2 (germline): LGHDT, YNNKEL (reference sequence). This CDR3 contains 15 residues. CDR3 in amino acids: CASSPSGGAYNEQFF. For the CDR3, the DNA is TGTGCCAGCAGTCCTAGCGGGGGGGCTTACAATGAGCAGTTCTTC.

The rearrangement uses TRBV6-5 and TRBJ2-5; 8 bases align to TRBD2. Germline V CDR1 and CDR2: MNHEY, SVGAGI. The CDR3 loop spans 14 amino acids. V lost 6 bases, J lost 3 bases, and 6 bases stayed unmatched. The CDR3 loop reads CASRLGLAEETQYF. The CDR3, as DNA: TGTGCCAGCAGGCTTGGACTAGCCGAAGAGACCCAGTACTTC.

The CDR3 DNA is TGCGCCAGCAGCCAGGATAGCGCCGGCCTCTACAATGAGCAGTTCTTC. It is translated as CASSQDSAGLYNEQFF. The chain couples TRBV4-1 to TRBJ2-1; TRBD2 is a possible D gene (5 bases). Trimming removed 3 bases at V and 3 bases at J, with 15 bases between. The CDR3 runs 16 residues. CDR1 is MGHRA and CDR2 is YSYEKL in the germline V gene.

CDR3: CASSLEGGLGQPQHF. In DNA form, the CDR3 reads TGTGCCAGCAGCCTCGAGGGGGGCCTAGGGCAGCCCCAGCATTTT. The chain uses TRBV5-6 and TRBJ1-5; D perhaps matches TRBD1 (6 bases). This CDR3 region has 15 residues. CDR1 and CDR2 (germline): SGHDT, YYEEEE. Between the trimmed V and J ends, which lost 4 bases and 7 bases, there was a span of 18 bases.

The rearrangement links TRBV7-2 to TRBJ1-2, with D perhaps TRBD1 (5 bases). The CDR3 spans 14 residues. V was clipped by 5 bases and J by 2 bases, with 12 bases between them. Germline values: CDR1 SGHTA, CDR2 FQGNSA. CDR3 amino acids: CASSADSTNYGYTF. The CDR3 nucleotides are TGTGCCAGCAGCGCCGACAGTACGAACTATGGCTACACCTTC.

The rearrangement joins TRBV18 to TRBJ2-5, with D uncertain. The ends were cut back, 0 bases at V and 5 bases at J, with 7 bases in the middle. CDR1 and CDR2 (germline): KGHSH, LQKENI. The CDR3 loop spans 13 amino acids. This CDR3 reads CASSPPSTETQYF. For the CDR3, the DNA is TGTGCCAGCTCACCACCGTCGACGGAGACCCAGTACTTC.

This clone occurred once. This rearrangement joins TRBV9 to TRBJ1-1; 8 nucleotides match TRBD1. This CDR3 region has 15 residues. The germline CDR1 and CDR2 sequences are SGDLS and YYNGEE. Trimming removed 0 bases from V and 1 base from J; junction bases left unmatched: 2. The CDR3 region is CASSVETGGNTEAFF. Here the CDR3 DNA reads TGTGCCAGCAGCGTAGAAACAGGGGGGAACACTGAAGCTTTCTTT.

The chain links TRBV2 to TRBJ2-3; 8 bases match TRBD2. Germline CDR1 is SNHLY and CDR2 is FYNNEI. The CDR3 runs 14 residues. V gave up 6 bases and J gave up 0 bases; unmatched junction bases: 2. The CDR3 DNA follows: TGTGCCAGCAGCAGCGGGGGCAGCACAGATACGCAGTATTTT. Residues: CASSSGGSTDTQYF.

This clone showed up just once. Since a much larger clone is just one base distant, this may be a read error. The chain carries TRBV27 and TRBJ1-5; perhaps TRBD1 as D (5 bases). The CDR3 length is 15 residues. The V gene's germline CDR1 is MNHEY and CDR2 SMNVEV (reference sequence). Trimming removed 5 bases from V and 4 bases from J, with 15 bases in between. The CDR3 sequence: CASSPWDFRNQPQHF. Here the CDR3 DNA reads TGTGCCAGCAGTCCCTGGGACTTCCGGAATCAGCCCCAGCATTTT.

The rearrangement joins TRBV7-3 to TRBJ1-1; possibly TRBD1 for D (6 bases). This CDR3 is 13 amino acids long. CDR1 and CDR2 from the germline V gene are SGHTA and FQGTGA. V dropped 5 bases and J dropped 7 bases, with 14 bases sitting between them. The DNA for the CDR3 is TGTGCCAGCAGCGCGGACAGTGCGCTTGAAGCTTTCTTT. As protein: CASSADSALEAFF.

This clone was seen a single time. This sequence joins TRBV18 and TRBJ1-5, with D tentatively TRBD1 (5 bases). Between the trimmed V and J ends, which lost 1 base and 8 bases, there was a span of 12 bases. The CDR3 covers 14 residues. Germline lookup yields CDR1 KGHSH and CDR2 LQKENI. CDR3 in amino acids: CASSPQVEGKPQHF. In nucleotides, the CDR3 is TGTGCCAGCTCACCACAAGTTGAGGGGAAGCCCCAGCATTTT. Based on the CDR3 plus reference TRBV18 and TRBJ1-5, the full variable domain is NAGVMQNPRHLVRRRGQEARLRCSPMKGHSHVYWYRQLPEEGLKFMVYLQKENIIDESGMPKERFSAEFPKEGPSILRIQQVVRGDSAAYFCASSPQVEGKPQHFGDGTRLSIL.

The CDR3 here is CASGRDSHTDTQYF. The CDR3 nucleotides read TGTGCTAGTGGTCGGGACTCGCACACAGATACGCAGTATTTT. The genes are TRBV12-5 and TRBJ2-3, with D maybe TRBD2 (6 bases). The CDR3 covers 14 residues. Germline CDR1 is LGHNT and CDR2 is FRNRAP. V was pared by 5 bases and J by 2 bases, with 11 bases between.

The chain has TRBV6-5 and TRBJ1-2, with 9 nucleotides matching TRBD1. The CDR3 spans 13 residues. Germline V lookup: CDR1 MNHEY, CDR2 SVGAGI. V was clipped by 9 bases and J by 7 bases; unmatched bases: 9. CDR3 sequence reads: CASSTGGNGGYTF. For the CDR3, the DNA is TGTGCCAGTTCGACAGGGGGAAATGGTGGCTACACCTTC.

The V call is TRBV5-5, the J call TRBJ1-3; D not certain. Trimming pared 6 bases from V and 10 bases from J, leaving 26 bases between. The CDR3 is 16 residues long. CDR1 and CDR2 (germline): SGHKS, YYEKEE (reference sequence). CDR3 coding DNA: TGTGCCAGCACCTTATCTCCAGGAAGCCGTGGGAAGACCATATATTTT. Amino acid sequence: CASTLSPGSRGKTIYF.

The genes are TRBV9 and TRBJ1-1, with D perhaps TRBD1 (6 bases). Trimming took off 4 bases at V and 5 bases at J, with 15 bases between the two ends. The V gene's germline CDR1 is SGDLS and CDR2 YYNGEE. The CDR3 is 14 amino acids. Here the CDR3 DNA reads TGTGCCAGCAGCCCGACGGACAGAACAACTGAAGCTTTCTTT. Protein sequence: CASSPTDRTTEAFF.

CDR3 DNA: TGTGCCAGCAGCTCCGGACAGGGTTGGGATGAGCAGTTCTTC. It codes for CASSSGQGWDEQFF. This chain links TRBV7-8 with TRBJ2-1; 8 nucleotides agree with TRBD1. This CDR3 comprises 14 residues. V dropped 4 bases and J dropped 8; count of bases not matched to a gene: 7. The germline V gene has CDR1 SGHVS and CDR2 FQNEAQ.

This clone was seen only a few times. The chain combines TRBV2 with TRBJ2-7; TRBD2 matches at 9 bases. Trimming removed 6 bases from V and 0 bases from J; junction bases left unmatched: 3. The CDR3 is 14 amino acids. Germline CDR1 reads SNHLY; CDR2 reads FYNNEI. This CDR3 is CASRPSGASYEQYV. The CDR3, as DNA: TGTGCCAGCAGACCTAGCGGGGCCTCCTACGAGCAGTACGTC.

The chain combines TRBV3-1 (or the pseudogene TRBV3-2) with TRBJ1-6; D unclear. Germline CDR1 LGHDT, CDR2 YNNKEL (reference sequence). CDR3 length: 14 amino acids. V was cut by 3 bases and J by 10 bases, with 13 bases left in between. CDR3 region: CASSHIQSTSPLHF. The CDR3 DNA reads as TGTGCCAGCAGCCACATACAGTCAACCTCACCCCTCCACTTT.